Listed below are T cell receptor beta chains from one sample, sequenced in a study of T cells in Graves' hyperthyroidism and ophthalmopathy. MiXCR was run by TCRdb on the multiplex PCR reads, yielding one entry per CDR3 protein. This sample carries some 500,000 distinct CDR3 sequences, about 15% of them seen once, and the ten largest clones take less than 20%. Material for sequencing was blood. These receptors all come from a woman between 18 and 30 years old with Graves' hyperthyroidism. The CDR3 runs from the conserved cysteine through the conserved F or W. Each record gives: V gene, CDR3 length, D gene, clone size, J gene, CDR3 protein, CDR3 DNA. D genes are given only for firm matches. Some rows mark clone size as missing; the rest say once, few, many or name a class of expanded clone.

TRBV15,15,-,many,TRBJ2-1,CATSSPTLRWNEQFF,TGTGCCACCAGCAGCCCGACGCTGCGCTGGAATGAGCAGTTCTTC
TRBV6-1,14,-,many,TRBJ2-2,CASTSGPGIGELFF,TGTGCCAGCACCAGCGGTCCAGGAATCGGGGAGCTGTTTTTT
TRBV30,13,TRBD1,-,TRBJ1-5,CAPGTVGNQPQHF,TGTGCCCCCGGGACAGTTGGCAATCAGCCCCAGCATTTT
TRBV14,15,-,many,TRBJ2-2,CASSQVGSNTGELFF,TGTGCCAGCAGCCAAGTGGGGTCAAACACCGGGGAGCTGTTTTTT
TRBV10-1,12,-,-,TRBJ2-3,CASGTSTDTQYF,TGCGCCAGCGGGACCAGCACAGATACGCAGTATTTT
TRBV11-2,11,-,-,TRBJ2-1,CASSLVDGQFF,TGTGCCAGCAGCCTGGTGGATGGGCAGTTCTTC
TRBV24-1,15,TRBD2,-,TRBJ2-3,CATSPIAGGPDTQYF,TGTGCCACCAGTCCAATAGCGGGAGGGCCCGATACGCAGTATTTT
TRBV2,13,-,-,TRBJ1-2,CASRLRQNYGYTF,TGTGCCAGCAGGCTCAGGCAGAACTATGGCTACACCTTC
TRBV29-1,13,-,few,TRBJ1-1,CSVEDGTNTEAFF,TGCAGCGTTGAAGATGGGACTAACACTGAAGCTTTCTTT
TRBV5-1,19,TRBD2,-,TRBJ2-3,CASSKATSGRLHGTDTQYF,TGCGCCAGCAGTAAGGCTACTAGCGGGAGATTACATGGCACAGATACGCAGTATTTT
TRBV20-1,14,-,-,TRBJ1-5,CSATPGPDVQPQHF,TGCAGTGCTACTCCGGGCCCAGACGTTCAGCCCCAGCATTTT
TRBV12-3/TRBV12-4,14,-,many,TRBJ2-1,CASSLGLTYNEQFF,TGTGCCAGCAGTTTAGGTCTGACCTACAATGAGCAGTTCTTC
TRBV18,13,-,-,TRBJ1-1,CVSPQTVNTEAFF,TGTGTCAGCCCACAGACAGTGAACACTGAAGCTTTCTTT
TRBV24-1,13,TRBD2,few,TRBJ2-1,CATGAGEDNEQFF,TGTGCCACCGGAGCGGGAGAGGATAATGAGCAGTTCTTC
TRBV19,14,-,many,TRBJ2-4,CASSIRDSQNIQYF,TGTGCCAGTAGTATCCGAGACAGTCAAAACATTCAGTACTTC
TRBV6-1,15,TRBD1,many,TRBJ1-1,CASSVQGVGDTEAFF,TGTGCCAGCAGTGTACAGGGGGTGGGGGACACTGAAGCTTTCTTT
TRBV20-1,11,-,many,TRBJ2-5,CSALGGETQYF,TGCAGTGCTCTTGGGGGAGAGACCCAGTACTTC
TRBV3-1,16,-,many,TRBJ1-2,CASSQVGGALFDGYTF,TGTGCCAGCAGCCAAGTTGGGGGGGCTTTATTCGATGGCTACACCTTC
TRBV7-3,14,TRBD2,many,TRBJ2-3,CASSPSGGINTQYF,TGTGCCAGCAGCCCTAGCGGGGGCATAAATACGCAGTATTTT
TRBV12-3/TRBV12-4,16,TRBD2,-,TRBJ2-5,CASITSGRGGGETQYF,TGTGCCAGCATAACTAGCGGGAGAGGGGGGGGGGAGACCCAGTACTTC
TRBV19,14,-,-,TRBJ1-3,CASSITTDGNTIYF,TGTGCCAGTAGTATAACTACTGATGGAAACACCATATATTTT
TRBV28,17,TRBD2,many,TRBJ2-3,CASSLALAGAVRDTQYF,TGTGCCAGCAGTTTGGCTTTGGCGGGAGCGGTCCGGGATACGCAGTATTTT
TRBV10-3,14,TRBD2,many,TRBJ2-1,CATTSGSGHNEQFF,TGTGCCACGACTAGCGGGAGTGGGCACAATGAGCAGTTCTTC
TRBV12-3/TRBV12-4,18,-,-,TRBJ2-2,CASSWKNIQYFGAGELFF,-
TRBV11-2,14,TRBD2,many,TRBJ2-7,CASSFSGSGREQYF,TGTGCCAGCAGCTTTAGCGGGAGCGGGAGGGAGCAGTACTTC
TRBV27,17,TRBD2,many,TRBJ2-1,CASSQEGWTSGSRAQFF,TGTGCCAGCAGCCAAGAGGGGTGGACTAGCGGGAGTCGGGCGCAGTTCTTC
TRBV5-1,14,-,-,TRBJ2-7,CASSPAGNPNEQYF,TGCGCCAGCAGCCCGGCAGGTAATCCGAACGAGCAGTACTTC
TRBV6-5,17,-,few,TRBJ1-1,CASSYGYSGRRNTEAFF,TGTGCCAGCAGTTACGGGTATTCAGGCCGGAGGAACACTGAAGCTTTCTTT
TRBV6-1,12,-,-,TRBJ2-1,CASRPLANEQFF,TGTGCCAGCAGGCCCTTGGCCAATGAGCAGTTCTTC
TRBV5-1,14,-,-,TRBJ1-2,CASSLPDVGYGYTF,TGCGCCAGCAGCTTGCCGGATGTGGGGTATGGCTACACCTTC
TRBV12-3/TRBV12-4,15,-,many,TRBJ2-5,CASKVGSRDSWTQYF,TGTGCCAGCAAAGTTGGCTCCCGGGACTCCTGGACCCAGTACTTC
TRBV10-3,12,-,-,TRBJ1-1,CAISDEGREAFF,TGTGCCATCAGTGACGAGGGCAGGGAAGCTTTCTTT
TRBV27,15,TRBD2,many,TRBJ2-7,CASSSVRGVSYEQYF,TGTGCCAGCAGTTCGGTGCGGGGGGTCTCCTACGAGCAGTACTTC
TRBV5-1,16,TRBD2,many,TRBJ2-5,CASSWGGLAGEETQYF,TGCGCCAGCAGCTGGGGGGGACTAGCGGGAGAAGAGACCCAGTACTTC
TRBV20-1,15,TRBD2,few,TRBJ2-1,CSAGGLAGIYNEQFF,TGCAGTGCGGGGGGACTAGCGGGGATCTACAATGAGCAGTTCTTC
TRBV5-1,18,TRBD2,-,TRBJ2-3,CASSLSVAGVSSTDTQYF,TGCGCCAGCAGCTTGTCGGTAGCGGGAGTATCTAGCACAGATACGCAGTATTTT
TRBV4-1,15,-,many,TRBJ1-1,CASSWERSMNTEAFF,TGCGCCAGCAGCTGGGAGAGGAGCATGAACACTGAAGCTTTCTTT
TRBV24-1,18,-,few,TRBJ2-2,CATSDPRGGGSNTGELFF,TGTGCCACCAGTGACCCCCGCGGAGGGGGCAGTAACACCGGGGAGCTGTTTTTT
TRBV9,13,-,many,TRBJ1-2,CASSASLSRGYTF,TGTGCCAGCAGCGCCTCCCTAAGTCGGGGCTACACCTTC
TRBV6-1,14,TRBD1,many,TRBJ1-6,CASIGQGVNSPLHF,TGTGCCAGCATCGGACAGGGAGTTAATTCACCCCTCCACTTT